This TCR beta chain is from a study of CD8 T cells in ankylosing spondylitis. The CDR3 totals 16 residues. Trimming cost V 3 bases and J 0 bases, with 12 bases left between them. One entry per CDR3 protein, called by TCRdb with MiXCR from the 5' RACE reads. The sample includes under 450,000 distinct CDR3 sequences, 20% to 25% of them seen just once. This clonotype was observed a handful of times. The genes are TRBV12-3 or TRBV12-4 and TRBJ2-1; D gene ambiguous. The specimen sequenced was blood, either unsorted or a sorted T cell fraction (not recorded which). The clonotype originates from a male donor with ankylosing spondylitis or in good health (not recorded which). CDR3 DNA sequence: TGTGCCAGCAGTTTTCGTGGCGGTTCCTCCTACAATGAGCAGTTCTTC. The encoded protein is CASSFRGGSSYNEQFF.